Following are 10 T cell receptor beta chains from one sample sequenced in a study of T cells in Graves' hyperthyroidism and ophthalmopathy. RNA transcripts gave rise to amplified TCR beta CDR3 regions. The TCR CDR3 was amplified in a first-round RT-PCR using the HTBI primer set. MiXCR was run by TCRdb on the multiplex PCR reads, yielding one entry per CDR3 protein. The table lists 650,000 to 800,000 distinct CDR3 sequences, 45% of them singletons. Sequences were obtained from peripheral blood or thyroid tissue (not recorded which). The source is an adult man with Graves' disease, either hyperthyroidism or ophthalmopathy (not recorded which).

The rearrangement uses TRBV20-1 and TRBJ1-1, with a weak D call TRBD1 (6 bases). Germline V gene data show CDR1 as DFQATT and CDR2 as SNEGSKA (reference sequence). CDR3 length: 14 amino acids. The V end lost 1 base, the J end lost 4 bases, and 13 bases lay between the germline ends. CDR3 DNA sequence: TGCAGTGCTAGAGTAGGGGGGCCCCGCACTGAAGCTTTCTTT. Its protein product is CSARVGGPRTEAFF.

For this clonotype: This sequence may be a read error, since a much larger clone differs from it by one base. This chain links TRBV9 with TRBJ1-5, with unresolved D. Looked up from germline, CDR1 is SGDLS and CDR2 is YYNGEE. The CDR3 consists of 15 residues. Trimming took 5 bases from V and 7 from J, leaving 19 bases between them. The CDR3 sequence is CASSEATTLGQPQHF. The CDR3 region has the DNA TGTGCCAGCAGTGAAGCGACAACTCTTGGGCAGCCCCAGCATTTT.

This clonotype occurred a few times. This rearrangement joins TRBV19 to TRBJ1-1; 8 bases match TRBD1. Germline assignment: CDR1 LNHDA and CDR2 SQIVND (reference sequence). With V trimmed by 9 bases and J by 3 bases, 6 bases remained unmatched. CDR3 length: 13 amino acids. The CDR3 sequence is CASGQGEYTEAFF. The CDR3 nucleotides are TGTGCCAGCGGACAGGGCGAGTACACTGAAGCTTTCTTT.

This clonotype was seen only a few times. Here the CDR3 DNA reads TGTGCCAGCAGCCCACAGGGGGGTGGCACTGAAGCTTTCTTT. Translated: CASSPQGGGTEAFF. This chain links TRBV7-3 with TRBJ1-1; 8 bases map to TRBD1. CDR1 and CDR2 from the germline V gene are SGHTA and FQGTGA. The CDR3 covers 14 residues. Trimming removed 5 bases from V and 4 bases from J; junction bases left unmatched: 6. Complete variable domain (other parts from reference TRBV7-3 and TRBJ1-1): GAGVSQTPSNKVTEKGKYVELRCDPISGHTALYWYRQSLGQGPEFLIYFQGTGAADDSGLPNDRFFAVRPEGSVSTLKIQRTERGDSAVYLCASSPQGGGTEAFFGQGTRLTVV.

To note about this clonotype: At one end, the junction sequence differs from germline, possibly due to a read error. The rearrangement links TRBV2 to TRBJ1-1, with a weak D call TRBD1 (5 bases). The CDR3 has 14 residues. CDR1 SNHLY and CDR2 FYNNEI come from the germline V gene. The DNA of the CDR3 is TGTGCCAGCCCTGCAAAGGACATGAAGACTGAAGCTTTCTTT. Translated, it gives CASPAKDMKTEAFF.

Only a few counts were recorded for this clonotype. The rearrangement links TRBV19 to TRBJ1-2; the match to TRBD1 covers 7 bases. Trimming removed 9 bases from V and 4 bases from J; junction bases left unmatched: 11. In germline, CDR1 is LNHDA, CDR2 SQIVND (reference sequence). The CDR3 is 14 amino acids. The CDR3 DNA reads TGTGCCAGCACCAGGGAAGGGGGCACCTATGGCTACACCTTC. This sequence encodes CASTREGGTYGYTF.

This sequence joins TRBV5-5 and TRBJ1-2, with 7 bases identical to TRBD1. The junction had 8 bases not matched to a gene; V was cut back by 5 bases and J by 1 base. Germline V lookup: CDR1 SGHKS, CDR2 YYEKEE (reference sequence). The CDR3 is 15 amino acids. The CDR3 reads CASSTPGQLNYGYTF. CDR3 bases: TGTGCCAGCAGTACCCCGGGACAGCTTAACTATGGCTACACCTTC. Filled out from reference TRBV5-5 and TRBJ1-2, the complete variable domain reads DAGVTQSPTHLIKTRGQQVTLRCSPISGHKSVSWYQQVLGQGPQFIFQYYEKEERGRGNFPDRFSARQFPNYSSELNVNALLLGDSALYLCASSTPGQLNYGYTFGSGTRLTVV.

This chain links TRBV24-1 with TRBJ1-2; D unresolved. Trimming took 2 bases from V and 4 from J, leaving 10 bases between them. The CDR3 length is 14 residues. The germline V gene encodes CDR1 KGHDR and CDR2 SFDVKD. CDR3 region: CATSDSDRPYGYTF. In nucleotides, the CDR3 is TGTGCCACCAGTGATTCCGACCGTCCCTATGGCTACACCTTC.

To note about this clonotype: The conserved final phenylalanine or tryptophan is absent from the CDR3, which likely points to a read error. The limits of the CDR3 on the DNA are not certain, so only TCRdb's listed CDR3 is given. The gene calls are TRBV20-1 and TRBJ1-4; the table's D call, TRBD1, was not checked against the DNA. Germline V gene data show CDR1 as DFQATT and CDR2 as SNEGSKA (reference sequence). With termini counted, the CDR3 has 10 amino acids. CDR3 region: CSARKTGANY.

There are a few counts of this clonotype. This chain joins TRBV29-1 and TRBJ2-3, with 8 nucleotides matching TRBD2. Unmatched junction bases numbered 4, after V lost 6 bases and J lost 5 bases. This CDR3 contains 12 residues. Germline V gene lookup returns CDR1 SQVTM and CDR2 ANQGSEA. The CDR3 spells CSVSGSGDTQYF. The CDR3 region has the DNA TGCAGCGTCAGCGGGAGTGGAGATACGCAGTATTTT.